This T cell receptor (beta chain) was retrieved from a study of CD8 T cells in Susac syndrome (dated by TCRdb to the late 2010s). Context from the whole study: Whether CD8+ T cell activation and differentiation in Susac syndrome was antigen driven was tested using repertoire sequencing. CD8+ T cell repertoire clonality was compared between 12 healthy donors, some 14 Susac syndrome patients and fewer than 19 multiple sclerosis patients. Points the paper makes about the study in general: The study acknowledged that relatively few individuals were included in the TCR sequencing and HLA analysis.

On this clonotype itself: Its antigen remains unidentified. No base quality values were provided; no much bigger clone lies one nucleotide off.

After removal of 4 bases from V and 6 bases from J, the junction retains 7 bases not matched to a gene. The CDR3 has 14 amino acids, counting the end cysteine and phenylalanine. CDR3 DNA only is kept here, 42 bases in frame from base 1. The germline V gene gives CDR1 as SGDLS and CDR2 as YYNGEE. Peripheral blood CD8+ and CD4+ T cells from healthy donors, Susac syndrome patients and multiple sclerosis patients were profiled using high-throughput TCR beta sequencing. The multiple sclerosis controls were treatment-naive patients who had stable or active relapsing-remitting disease and met the revised McDonald criteria. Bulk CD8+ and CD4+ T cells were purified by magnetic negative isolation, while CD8+ TEMRA cells were enriched using FACS. Blood was drawn into EDTA tubes, processed within 24 hours, and PBMCs were isolated by density gradient centrifugation. PBMCs intended for TCR sequencing were cryopreserved in liquid nitrogen and thawed later in a water bath at 37 degrees C. Purity of sorted or isolated CD4+, CD8+ and CD8+ TEMRA cells was at least 90%.

RNA was extracted using the RNeasy kit, and roughly 0.5 to 1 microgram was reverse transcribed with random hexamers. TCR beta CDR3 regions were amplified with the immunoSEQ multiplex PCR assay covering 54 Vbeta and 13 Jbeta segments. PCR amplification bias was corrected by using a synthetic template baseline for primer optimization and computational correction. On the study's bioinformatics: Reads were assigned to V, D and J genes according to IMGT and analyzed in immunoSEQ Analyzer, with only productive sequences retained. Clonality was computed as one minus Shannon entropy normalized by log2 of the number of productive unique sequences. Public and private clones were assessed among the 100 most prevalent clones of each patient and control. A clone was defined as Susac-specific if it was absent from the healthy and MS cohorts, from more than 850 published viral clones and from other ImmuneACCESS disease sequences. TCRdb passed the public sequencing reads through fastp at Q25 and MiXCR, retaining productive beta sequences. All rows with the same CDR3 protein become a single entry with the most common DNA and genes. The authors' filters were not applied to this entry. This sample is represented by more than 150,000 distinct CDR3 sequences; approximately 93% of them were singletons. Just over 0.2% of the sample lies in the top ten.

This sequence originates from a human donor with multiple sclerosis. The sequenced sample was CD8+ T cells from PBMCs. The chain was built from TRBV9 and TRBJ2-1; TRBD1 lines up with 7 middle nucleotides. The sequence in DNA is TGTGCCAGCAGCCCCAAGGCAGGGGGCAATGAGCAGTTCTTC. This is translated as CASSPKAGGNEQFF.